The 2 T cell receptor beta chains listed next were all sequenced from one sample in a study of T cells in Graves' hyperthyroidism and ophthalmopathy. Researchers took RNA transcripts and amplified the TCR beta CDR3 regions from them. The TCR CDR3 first-round RT-PCR relied on the HTBI primer set. One entry per CDR3 protein results from TCRdb running MiXCR on the multiplex PCR reads. The sample lists 300,000 to 350,000 distinct CDR3 sequences, around 18% occurring once. Material: blood. These receptor sequences come from a middle-aged woman with Graves' ophthalmopathy.

The V gene is TRBV7-8, the J gene TRBJ1-5; 9 bases fit TRBD1. The CDR3 covers 16 residues. J lost 6 bases, V lost 3 bases, and 9 bases had no gene match. Germline-derived CDR1 and CDR2 are SGHVS and FQNEAQ. The CDR3 loop is CASSLSGTGRRQPQHF. CDR3 sequence (DNA): TGTGCCAGCAGCTTGTCCGGGACAGGGCGCCGTCAGCCCCAGCATTTT.

This clonotype was recorded at least ten times. The rearrangement links TRBV6-5 to TRBJ2-1; D gene uncertain. Germline-derived CDR1 and CDR2 are MNHEY and SVGAGI. The CDR3 loop spans 17 amino acids. Deletions cut 2 bases from V and 0 bases from J, with 14 bases between. The DNA of the CDR3 is TGTGCCAGCAGTTACGAGACGGAGCAGGTCTCCTACAATGAGCAGTTCTTC. Translation: CASSYETEQVSYNEQFF.